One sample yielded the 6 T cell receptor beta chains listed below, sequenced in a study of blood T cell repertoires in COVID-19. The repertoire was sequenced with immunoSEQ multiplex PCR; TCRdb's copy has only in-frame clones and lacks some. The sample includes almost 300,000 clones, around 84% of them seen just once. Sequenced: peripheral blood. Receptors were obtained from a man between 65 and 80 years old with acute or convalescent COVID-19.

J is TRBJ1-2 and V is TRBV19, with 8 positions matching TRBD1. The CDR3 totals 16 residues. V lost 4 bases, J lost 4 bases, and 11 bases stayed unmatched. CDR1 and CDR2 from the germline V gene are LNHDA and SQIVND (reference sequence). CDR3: CASSTRQGRRGYGYTF. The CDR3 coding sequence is TGTGCCAGTAGTACCCGACAGGGGCGAAGGGGCTATGGCTACACCTTC.

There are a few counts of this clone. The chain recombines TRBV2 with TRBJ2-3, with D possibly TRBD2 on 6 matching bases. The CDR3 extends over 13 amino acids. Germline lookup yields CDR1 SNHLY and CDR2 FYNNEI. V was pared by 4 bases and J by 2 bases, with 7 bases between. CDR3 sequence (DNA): TGTGCCAGCAGTGGGACTACCACAGATACGCAGTATTTT. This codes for CASSGTTTDTQYF.

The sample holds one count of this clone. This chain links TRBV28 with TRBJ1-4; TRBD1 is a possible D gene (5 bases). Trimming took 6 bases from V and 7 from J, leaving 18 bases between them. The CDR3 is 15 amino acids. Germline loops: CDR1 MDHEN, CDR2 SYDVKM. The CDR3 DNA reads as TGTGCCAGCAGCCGGCAGGGAAGCGATTTTGAAAAACTGTTTTTT. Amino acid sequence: CASSRQGSDFEKLFF.

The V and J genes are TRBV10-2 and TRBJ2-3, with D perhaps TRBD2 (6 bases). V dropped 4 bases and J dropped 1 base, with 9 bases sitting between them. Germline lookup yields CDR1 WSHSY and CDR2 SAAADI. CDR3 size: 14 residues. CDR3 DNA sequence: TGCGCCAGCAGTGTGTCTAGCGGCACAGATACGCAGTATTTT. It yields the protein CASSVSSGTDTQYF.

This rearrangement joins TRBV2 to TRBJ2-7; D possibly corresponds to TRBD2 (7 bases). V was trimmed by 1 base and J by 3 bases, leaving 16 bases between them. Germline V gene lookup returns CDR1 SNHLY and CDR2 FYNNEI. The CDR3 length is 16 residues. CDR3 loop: CASSEGAGGPFYEQYF. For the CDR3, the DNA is TGTGCCAGCAGTGAAGGTGCCGGGGGGCCCTTCTACGAGCAGTACTTC.

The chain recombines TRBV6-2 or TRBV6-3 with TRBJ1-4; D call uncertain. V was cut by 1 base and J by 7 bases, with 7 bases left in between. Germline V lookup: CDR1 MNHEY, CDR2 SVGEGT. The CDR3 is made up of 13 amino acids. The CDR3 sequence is CASSYLGVEKLFF. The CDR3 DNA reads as TGTGCCAGCAGTTACTTGGGAGTTGAAAAACTGTTTTTT.